This T cell receptor beta chain was sequenced in a study of PD-L1 blockade in urothelial cancer. Data came from immunoSEQ multiplex PCR; TCRdb stores just in-frame clones and leaves some out. The sample contains under 50,000 clones, about 81% of which appear only once. Sample time point: pretreatment peripheral blood. Germline assignment: CDR1 SGHTA and CDR2 FQGNSA. The ends lost 4 bases at V and 4 bases at J; junction bases unmatched: 6. CDR3 length equals 15 residues. This receptor was taken from a man aged 50-59 years with urothelial cancer. The chain is built from TRBV7-2 and TRBJ2-5; TRBD1 agrees at 10 bases. Sequenced material: PBMCs, taken around atezolizumab (anti-PD-L1) treatment. As DNA, the CDR3 is TGTGCCAGCAGCTCTGACAGGGGGCGCAGAGAGACCCAGTACTTC. Translated, it gives CASSSDRGRRETQYF.